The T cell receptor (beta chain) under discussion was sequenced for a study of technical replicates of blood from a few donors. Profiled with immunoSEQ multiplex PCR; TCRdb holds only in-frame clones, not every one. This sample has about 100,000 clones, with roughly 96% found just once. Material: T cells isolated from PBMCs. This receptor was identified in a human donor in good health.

The DNA for the CDR3 is TGTGCCAGCAGCTATCTAGCGGTAGATACGCAGTATTTT. Its translation is CASSYLAVDTQYF. The chain combines TRBV5-6 with TRBJ2-3; 7 bases are a match to TRBD2. CDR1 and CDR2 (germline): SGHDT, YYEEEE. The CDR3 runs to 13 residues. The V gene end was trimmed by 3 bases and the J gene end by 5 bases; junction bases not matched to a gene: 3.